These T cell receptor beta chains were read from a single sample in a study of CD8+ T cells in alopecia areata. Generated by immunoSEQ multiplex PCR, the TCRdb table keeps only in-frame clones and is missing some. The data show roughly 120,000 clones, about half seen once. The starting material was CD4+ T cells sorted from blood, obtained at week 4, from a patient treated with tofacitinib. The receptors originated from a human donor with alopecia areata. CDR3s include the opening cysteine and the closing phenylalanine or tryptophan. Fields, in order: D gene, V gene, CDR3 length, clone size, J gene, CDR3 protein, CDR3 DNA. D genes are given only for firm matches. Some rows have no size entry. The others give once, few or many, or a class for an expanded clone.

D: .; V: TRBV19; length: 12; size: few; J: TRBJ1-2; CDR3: CASRPGTYGYTF; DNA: TGTGCCAGTAGGCCAGGGACATATGGCTACACCTTC
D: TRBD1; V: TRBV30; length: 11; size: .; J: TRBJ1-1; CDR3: CAWSVGGGAFF; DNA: TGTGCCTGGAGTGTAGGGGGCGGGGCTTTCTTT
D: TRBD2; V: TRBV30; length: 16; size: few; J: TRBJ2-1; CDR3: CAWVPPRGRSYNEQFF; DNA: TGTGCCTGGGTACCCCCGCGCGGGAGATCCTACAATGAGCAGTTCTTC
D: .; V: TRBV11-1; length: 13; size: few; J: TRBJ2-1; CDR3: CASSTREVDEQFF; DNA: TGTGCCAGCAGTACCAGGGAAGTCGATGAGCAGTTCTTC
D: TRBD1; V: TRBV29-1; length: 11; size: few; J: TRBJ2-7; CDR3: CSVRTGEVQYF; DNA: TGCAGCGTTCGGACAGGGGAGGTGCAGTACTTC
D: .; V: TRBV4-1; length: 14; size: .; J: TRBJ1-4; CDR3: CASSQEFGGGKLFF; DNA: TGCGCCAGCAGCCAAGAGTTCGGGGGCGGAAAACTGTTTTTT
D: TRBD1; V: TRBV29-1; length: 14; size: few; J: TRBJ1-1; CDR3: CSAKATGWNTEAFF; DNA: TGCAGCGCAAAGGCGACAGGGTGGAACACTGAAGCTTTCTTT
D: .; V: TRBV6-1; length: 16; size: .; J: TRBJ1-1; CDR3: CASSDDLGTANTEAFF; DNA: TGTGCCAGCAGTGACGACCTCGGGACGGCGAACACTGAAGCTTTCTTT
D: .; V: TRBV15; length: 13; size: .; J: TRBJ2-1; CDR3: CATSRVRGNEQFF; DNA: TGTGCCACCAGCAGAGTCCGTGGCAATGAGCAGTTCTTC
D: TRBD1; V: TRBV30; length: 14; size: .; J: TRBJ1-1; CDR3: CAWSYRDRDTEAFF; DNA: TGTGCCTGGAGTTACCGGGACAGGGACACTGAAGCTTTCTTT
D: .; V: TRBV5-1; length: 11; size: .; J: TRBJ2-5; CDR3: CASSVQETQYF; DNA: TGCGCCAGCAGCGTCCAAGAGACCCAGTACTTC
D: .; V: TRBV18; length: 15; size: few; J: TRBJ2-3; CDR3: CASSPNEQGTDTQYF; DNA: TGTGCCAGCTCACCTAATGAACAGGGCACAGATACGCAGTATTTT
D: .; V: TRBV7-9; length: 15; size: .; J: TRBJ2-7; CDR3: CASSSGTPTSYEQYF; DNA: TGTGCCAGCAGCTCCGGGACACCTACTTCCTACGAGCAGTACTTC
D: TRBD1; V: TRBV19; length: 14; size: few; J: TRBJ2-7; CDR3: CASSMRTGSYEQYF; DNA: TGTGCCAGTAGTATGAGGACAGGGTCCTACGAGCAGTACTTC
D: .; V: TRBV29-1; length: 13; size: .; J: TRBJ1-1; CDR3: CSAPEVGNTEAFF; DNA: TGCAGCGCCCCTGAGGTTGGGAACACTGAAGCTTTCTTT
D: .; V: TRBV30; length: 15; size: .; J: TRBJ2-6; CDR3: CAWRDFYPGANVLTF; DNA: TGTGCCTGGAGAGACTTTTATCCGGGGGCCAACGTCCTGACTTTC
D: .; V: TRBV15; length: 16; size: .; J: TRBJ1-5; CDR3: CATSRDSGTANQPQHF; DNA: TGTGCCACCAGCAGAGATTCCGGGACGGCAAATCAGCCCCAGCATTTT
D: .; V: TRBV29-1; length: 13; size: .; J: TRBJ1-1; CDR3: CSVEGRMNTEAFF; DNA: TGCAGCGTTGAGGGACGGATGAACACTGAAGCTTTCTTT
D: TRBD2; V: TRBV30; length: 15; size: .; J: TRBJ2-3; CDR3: CAWSHDSGGTDTQYF; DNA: TGTGCCTGGAGCCACGATAGCGGGGGGACTGATACGCAGTATTTT
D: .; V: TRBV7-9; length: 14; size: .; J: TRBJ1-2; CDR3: CASSSPTFNYGYTF; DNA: TGTGCCAGCAGCTCCCCGACGTTTAACTATGGCTACACCTTC
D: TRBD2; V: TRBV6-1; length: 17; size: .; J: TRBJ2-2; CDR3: CASSEAVLAGETGELFF; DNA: TGTGCCAGCAGTGAAGCGGTCCTAGCGGGAGAGACCGGGGAGCTGTTTTTT
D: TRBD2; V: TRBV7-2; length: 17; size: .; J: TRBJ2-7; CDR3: CASSLLRLADPPYEQYF; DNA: TGTGCCAGCAGCTTATTGCGACTAGCGGATCCCCCCTACGAGCAGTACTTC
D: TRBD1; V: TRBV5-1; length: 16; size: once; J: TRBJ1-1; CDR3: CASSLSSGQGNTEAFF; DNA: TGCGCCAGCAGCTTGAGCTCTGGACAGGGGAACACTGAAGCTTTCTTT
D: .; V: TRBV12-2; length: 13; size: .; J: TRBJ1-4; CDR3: CASRLGFPEKLFF; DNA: TGTGCAAGTCGCCTCGGATTCCCCGAAAAACTGTTTTTT
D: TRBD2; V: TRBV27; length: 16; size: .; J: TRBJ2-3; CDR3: CASNPGGTGGRDTQYF; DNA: TGTGCCAGCAACCCGGGGGGGACGGGGGGACGAGATACGCAGTATTTT
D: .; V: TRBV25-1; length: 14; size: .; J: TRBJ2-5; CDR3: CASSADSLQETQYF; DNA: TGTGCCAGCAGTGCAGACAGCCTCCAAGAGACCCAGTACTTC
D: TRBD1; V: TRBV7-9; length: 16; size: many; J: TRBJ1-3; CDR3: CASSLRLQGTGNTIYF; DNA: TGTGCCAGCAGCTTAAGACTACAGGGGACTGGAAACACCATATATTTT
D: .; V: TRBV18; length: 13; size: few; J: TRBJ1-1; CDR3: CASSLDGTTEAFF; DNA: TGTGCCAGCTCACTAGACGGGACCACTGAAGCTTTCTTT
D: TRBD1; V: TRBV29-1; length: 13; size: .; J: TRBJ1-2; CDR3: CSARQGADYGYTF; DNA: TGCAGCGCCCGACAGGGGGCGGACTATGGCTACACCTTC
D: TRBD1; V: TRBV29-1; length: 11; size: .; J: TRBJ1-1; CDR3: CSWTGITEAFF; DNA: TGCAGCTGGACAGGGATTACTGAAGCTTTCTTT
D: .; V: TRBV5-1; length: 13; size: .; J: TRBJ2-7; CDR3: CASSLEQGYEQYF; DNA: TGCGCCAGCAGCTTGGAGCAGGGCTACGAGCAGTACTTC
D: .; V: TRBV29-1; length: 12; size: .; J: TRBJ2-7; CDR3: CSVEQSRYEQYF; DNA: TGCAGCGTTGAGCAGAGCCGCTACGAGCAGTACTTC